Listed below are T cell receptor beta chains from one sample, sequenced in a study of blood T cell repertoires in COVID-19. Here immunoSEQ multiplex PCR was the method, and the copy in TCRdb shows in-frame clones only, minus some. This table holds around 100,000 clones, roughly 80% found once. The sequenced sample was peripheral blood. These receptors originate from a man in his 70s with acute or convalescent COVID-19. CDR3s include the opening cysteine and the closing phenylalanine or tryptophan. A D gene is named only where the DNA matches it firmly. A clone size is listed for some rows: how often the clone was seen (once, few, many), or a class if it is expanded.

>.|TRBV5-1|TRBD2|TRBJ2-3
TGCGCCAGCAGCTTGAGTCTACTAGCGGGGGGACCACCAGACACAGATACGCAGTATTTT
CASSLSLLAGGPPDTDTQYF
>.|TRBV29-1|.|TRBJ1-1
TGCAGCGGGAGGGCAGATCGGAACACTGAAGCTTTCTTT
CSGRADRNTEAFF
>once|TRBV18|TRBD1|TRBJ2-1
TGTGCCACCGGGGACAGGTACAATGAGCAGTTCTTC
CATGDRYNEQFF
>.|TRBV5-1|.|TRBJ1-4
TGCGCCAGCAGCTTTGGGAACAGGGTATCTAATGAAAAACTGTTTTTT
CASSFGNRVSNEKLFF
>.|TRBV12-3/TRBV12-4|.|TRBJ2-7
TGTGCCAGCAGTTTAGTGGAGAGCTACGAGCAGTACTTC
CASSLVESYEQYF
>once|TRBV6-6|TRBD2|TRBJ2-1
TGTGCCAGCACCCTTCAGAGGACTAGCGGGAACAATGAGCAGTTCTTC
CASTLQRTSGNNEQFF
>.|TRBV9|TRBD2|TRBJ2-2
TGTGCCAGCAGCGTAGTCCCTAGCGGACCGGGCACCGGGGAGCTGTTTTTT
CASSVVPSGPGTGELFF
>.|TRBV2|TRBD2|TRBJ2-2
TGTGCCAGCAGGCCCGCGGGACTAGCGAACACCGGGGAGCTGTTTTTT
CASRPAGLANTGELFF
>.|TRBV12-5|TRBD1|TRBJ2-3
TGTGCTAGTGGTTTGTCCTACGACAGGGCGAGCACAGATACGCAGTATTTT
CASGLSYDRASTDTQYF
>.|TRBV3-1/TRBV3-2|.|TRBJ1-3
TGTGCCAGCAGCCAAGATCGTGCGGGAAACACCATATATTTT
CASSQDRAGNTIYF
>.|TRBV28|TRBD1|TRBJ1-5
TGTGCCAGCAGGACAGGGGCCAGTGGCAATCAGCCCCAGCATTTT
CASRTGASGNQPQHF
>.|TRBV7-8|.|TRBJ1-5
TGTGCCAGCAGCTTAGCTGGGGCAGGGTGGAGCAATCAGCCCCAGCATTTT
CASSLAGAGWSNQPQHF
>.|TRBV5-6|.|TRBJ1-2
TGTGCCAGCAGCCCCGGGACACATAACTATGGCTACACCTTC
CASSPGTHNYGYTF
>.|TRBV2|.|TRBJ1-3
TGTGCCAGCAGTGAATTAGTCTCTGGAAACACCATATATTTT
CASSELVSGNTIYF
>.|TRBV29-1|TRBD1|TRBJ2-7
TGCGGGGGGGTGAAGGGACAGGGGTTATACTACGAGCAGTACTTC
CGGVKGQGLYYEQYF
>.|TRBV28|TRBD2|TRBJ2-7
TGTGCCAGCAGGGCACTTAGCGGGGGGACCTACGAGCAGTACTTC
CASRALSGGTYEQYF
>.|TRBV6-1|TRBD2|TRBJ2-1
TGTGCCAGCAGTGACCAGACGGGAGGTAAAAATGAGCAGTTCTTC
CASSDQTGGKNEQFF
>.|TRBV28|.|TRBJ1-5
TGTGCCAGCCTTGGCCAGGGGCTTAATCAGCCCCAGCATTTT
CASLGQGLNQPQHF
>.|TRBV25-1|TRBD2|TRBJ2-3
TGTGCCAGCGGGAGGGCGGGCACAGATACGCAGTATTTT
CASGRAGTDTQYF
>.|TRBV24-1|TRBD1|TRBJ1-5
TGTGCCACCAGCGCAGGACAGGGTAGGGGACAGCCCCAGCATTTT
CATSAGQGRGQPQHF
>few|TRBV2|.|TRBJ1-1
TGTGCCAGCAGTGCGTTGACACAGGGCTTTGACACTGAAGCTTTCTTT
CASSALTQGFDTEAFF
>.|TRBV7-9|TRBD1|TRBJ1-2
TGTGCCAGCAGCAGAGGACAGGACTATGGCTACACCTTC
CASSRGQDYGYTF